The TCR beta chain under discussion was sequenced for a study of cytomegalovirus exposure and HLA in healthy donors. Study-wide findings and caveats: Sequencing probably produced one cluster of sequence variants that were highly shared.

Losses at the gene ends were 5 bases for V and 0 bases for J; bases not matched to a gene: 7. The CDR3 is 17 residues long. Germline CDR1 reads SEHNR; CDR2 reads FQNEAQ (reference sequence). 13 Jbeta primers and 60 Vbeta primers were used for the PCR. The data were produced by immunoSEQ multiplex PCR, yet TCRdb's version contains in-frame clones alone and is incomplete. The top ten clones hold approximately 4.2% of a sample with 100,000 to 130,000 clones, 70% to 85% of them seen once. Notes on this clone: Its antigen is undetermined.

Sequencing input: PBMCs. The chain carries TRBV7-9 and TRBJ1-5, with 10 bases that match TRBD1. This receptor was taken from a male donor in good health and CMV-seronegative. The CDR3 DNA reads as TGTGCCAGCAGCGCGGGACAGGGGAAGTCTAGCAATCAGCCCCAGCATTTT. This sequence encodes CASSAGQGKSSNQPQHF.